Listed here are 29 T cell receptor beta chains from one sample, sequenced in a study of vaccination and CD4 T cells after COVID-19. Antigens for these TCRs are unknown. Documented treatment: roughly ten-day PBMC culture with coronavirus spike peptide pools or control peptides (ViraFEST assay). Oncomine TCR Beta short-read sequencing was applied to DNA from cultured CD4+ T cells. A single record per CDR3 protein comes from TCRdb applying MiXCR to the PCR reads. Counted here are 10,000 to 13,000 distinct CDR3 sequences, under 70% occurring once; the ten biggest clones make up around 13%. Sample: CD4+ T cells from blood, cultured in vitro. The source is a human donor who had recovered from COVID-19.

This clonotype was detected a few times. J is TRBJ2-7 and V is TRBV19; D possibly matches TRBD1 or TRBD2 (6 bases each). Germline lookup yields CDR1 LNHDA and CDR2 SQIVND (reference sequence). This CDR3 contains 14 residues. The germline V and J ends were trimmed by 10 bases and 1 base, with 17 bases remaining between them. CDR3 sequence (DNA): TGTGCCACATCAGGCGGGGACAAGTCCTACGAGCAGTACTTC. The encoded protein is CATSGGDKSYEQYF.

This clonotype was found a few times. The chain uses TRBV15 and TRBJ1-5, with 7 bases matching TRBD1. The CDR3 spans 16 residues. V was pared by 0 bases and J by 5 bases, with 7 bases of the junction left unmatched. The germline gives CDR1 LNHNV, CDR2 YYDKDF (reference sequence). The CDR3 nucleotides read TGTGCCACCAGCAGAGATACCCGAGGGGGCGATCAGCCCCAGCATTTT. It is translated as CATSRDTRGGDQPQHF.

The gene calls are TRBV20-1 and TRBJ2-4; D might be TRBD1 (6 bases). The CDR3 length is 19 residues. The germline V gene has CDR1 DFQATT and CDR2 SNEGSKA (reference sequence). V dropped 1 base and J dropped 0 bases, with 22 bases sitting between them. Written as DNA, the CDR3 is TGCAGTGCTAGAGCGTCTGGTGGGGGCCAGGTTATAGCCAAAAACATTCAGTACTTC. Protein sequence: CSARASGGGQVIAKNIQYF.

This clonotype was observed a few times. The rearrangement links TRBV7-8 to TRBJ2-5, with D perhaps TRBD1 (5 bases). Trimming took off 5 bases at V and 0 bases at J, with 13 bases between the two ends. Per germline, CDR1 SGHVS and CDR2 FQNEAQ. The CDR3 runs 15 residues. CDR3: CASSPRVVNQETQYF. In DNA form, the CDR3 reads TGTGCCAGCAGCCCCAGGGTTGTGAACCAAGAGACCCAGTACTTC.

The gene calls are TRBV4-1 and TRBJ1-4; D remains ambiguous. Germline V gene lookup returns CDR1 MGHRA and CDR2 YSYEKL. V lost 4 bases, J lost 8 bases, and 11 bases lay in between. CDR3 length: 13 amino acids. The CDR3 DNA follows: TGCGCCAGCAGCCCCACGAATGGAGAAAAACTGTTTTTT. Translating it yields CASSPTNGEKLFF.

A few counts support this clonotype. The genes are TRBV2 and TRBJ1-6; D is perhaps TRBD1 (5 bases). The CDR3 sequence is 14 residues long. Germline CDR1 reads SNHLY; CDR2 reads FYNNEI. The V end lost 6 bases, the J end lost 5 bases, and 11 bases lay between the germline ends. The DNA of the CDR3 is TGTGCCAGCAGGGGGACCGTAAATAATTCACCCCTCCACTTT. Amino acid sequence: CASRGTVNNSPLHF.

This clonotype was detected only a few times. CDR3 bases: TGTGCCAGCAGTTACTTGAGACAGGGTTTGGGGTATGGCTACACCTTC. This encodes CASSYLRQGLGYGYTF. V gene TRBV6-5 combines with J gene TRBJ1-2, with 7 bases lining up with TRBD1. The V and J ends lost 1 base and 5 bases, in that order; junction bases with no gene match: 10. This CDR3 spans 16 amino acids. Looked up from germline, CDR1 is MNHEY and CDR2 is SVGAGI.

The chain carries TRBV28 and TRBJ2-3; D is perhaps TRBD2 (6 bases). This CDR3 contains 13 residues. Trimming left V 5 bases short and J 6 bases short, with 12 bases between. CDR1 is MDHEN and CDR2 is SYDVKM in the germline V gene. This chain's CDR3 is CASSPRLGDTQYF. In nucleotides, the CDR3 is TGTGCCAGCAGTCCACGACTAGGGGATACGCAGTATTTT.

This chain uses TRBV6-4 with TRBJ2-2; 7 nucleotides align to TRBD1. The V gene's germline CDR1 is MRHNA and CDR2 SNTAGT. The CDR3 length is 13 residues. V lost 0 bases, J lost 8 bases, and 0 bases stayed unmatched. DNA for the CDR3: TGTGCCAGCAGTGACTCGGACAGGGGGGAGCTGTTTTTT. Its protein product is CASSDSDRGELFF.

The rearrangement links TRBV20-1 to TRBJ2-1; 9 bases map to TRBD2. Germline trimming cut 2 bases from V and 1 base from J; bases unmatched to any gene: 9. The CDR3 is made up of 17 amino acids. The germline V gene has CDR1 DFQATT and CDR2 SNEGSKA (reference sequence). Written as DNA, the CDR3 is TGCAGTGCTAGATTAATCCTAGCGGGAAGGTCCTACAATGAGCAGTTCTTC. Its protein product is CSARLILAGRSYNEQFF.

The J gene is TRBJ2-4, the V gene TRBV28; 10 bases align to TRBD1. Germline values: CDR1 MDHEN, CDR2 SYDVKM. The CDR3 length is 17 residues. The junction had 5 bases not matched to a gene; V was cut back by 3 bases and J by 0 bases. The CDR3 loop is CASSLGQGILAKNIQYF. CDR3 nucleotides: TGTGCCAGCAGTTTGGGACAGGGGATTTTAGCCAAAAACATTCAGTACTTC.

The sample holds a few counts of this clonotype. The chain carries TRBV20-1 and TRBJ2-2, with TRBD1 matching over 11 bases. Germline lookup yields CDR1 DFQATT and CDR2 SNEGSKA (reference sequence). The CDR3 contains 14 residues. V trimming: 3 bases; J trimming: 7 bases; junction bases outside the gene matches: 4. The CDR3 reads CSARDRGHGGELFF. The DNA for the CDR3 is TGCAGTGCTAGGGACAGGGGGCATGGCGGGGAGCTGTTTTTT.

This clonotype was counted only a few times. The CDR3 coding sequence is TGCAGTCCTCTAGCCTTGGGGGGCGGCGCCTACAATGAGCAGTTCTTC. Translating it yields CSPLALGGGAYNEQFF. The rearrangement joins TRBV20-1 to TRBJ2-1; possibly TRBD1 or TRBD2 for D (6 bases each). V lost 8 bases, J lost 2 bases, and 22 bases lay in between. The CDR3 covers 16 residues. Germline loops: CDR1 DFQATT, CDR2 SNEGSKA (reference sequence).

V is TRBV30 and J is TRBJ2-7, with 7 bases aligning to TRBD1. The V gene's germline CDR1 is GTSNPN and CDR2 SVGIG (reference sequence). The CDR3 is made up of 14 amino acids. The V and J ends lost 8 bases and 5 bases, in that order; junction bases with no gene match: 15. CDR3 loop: CAAAPGTATHEQYF. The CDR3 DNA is TGTGCCGCCGCCCCCGGGACAGCTACCCACGAGCAGTACTTC. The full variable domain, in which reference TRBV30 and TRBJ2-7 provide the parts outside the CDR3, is SQTIHQWPATLVQPVGSPLSLECTVEGTSNPNLYWYRQAAGRGLQLLFYSVGIGQISSEVPQNLSASRPQDRQFILSSKKLLLSDSGFYLCAAAPGTATHEQYFGPGTRLTVT.

For the CDR3, the DNA is TGCAGTGCAAAATCAGGGTTCACTAATGAAAAACTGTTTTTT. This codes for CSAKSGFTNEKLFF. The chain carries TRBV20-1 and TRBJ1-4, with D tentatively TRBD1 (5 bases). The V gene's germline CDR1 is DFQATT and CDR2 SNEGSKA (reference sequence). The CDR3 sequence is 14 residues long. Trimming took 6 bases from V and 2 from J, leaving 13 bases between them.

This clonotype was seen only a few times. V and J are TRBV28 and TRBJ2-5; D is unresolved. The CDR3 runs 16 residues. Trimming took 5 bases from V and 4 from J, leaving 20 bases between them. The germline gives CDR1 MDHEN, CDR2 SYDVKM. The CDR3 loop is CASSPPIVKVGETQYF. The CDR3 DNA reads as TGTGCCAGCAGTCCTCCTATAGTGAAGGTGGGAGAGACCCAGTACTTC.

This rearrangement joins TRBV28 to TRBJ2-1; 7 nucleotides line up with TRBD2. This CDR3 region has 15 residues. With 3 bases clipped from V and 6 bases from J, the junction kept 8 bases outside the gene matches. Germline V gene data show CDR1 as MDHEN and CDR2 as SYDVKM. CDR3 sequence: CASSFGGGPVNEQFF. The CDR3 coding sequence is TGTGCCAGCAGTTTTGGGGGAGGGCCGGTCAATGAGCAGTTCTTC.

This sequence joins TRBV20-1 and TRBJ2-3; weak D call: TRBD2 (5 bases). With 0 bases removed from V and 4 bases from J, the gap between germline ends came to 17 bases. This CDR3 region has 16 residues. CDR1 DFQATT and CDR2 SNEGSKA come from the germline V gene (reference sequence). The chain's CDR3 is CSARDRRKNPPDTQYF. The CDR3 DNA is TGCAGTGCTAGAGATAGGAGGAAGAACCCCCCAGATACGCAGTATTTT.

The CDR3 bases are TGTGCCAGTAGTATAGGGGCCCCTTCACGCCGCAACAATGAGCAGTTCTTC. This sequence encodes CASSIGAPSRRNNEQFF. V usage is TRBV19 and J usage is TRBJ2-1; the D is unclear. Germline V gives CDR1 LNHDA, CDR2 SQIVND (reference sequence). V lost 1 base and J lost 5, with 18 bases in between. This CDR3 has 17 amino acids. The full variable domain, rest sourced from reference TRBV19 and TRBJ2-1, is DGGITQSPKYLFRKEGQNVTLSCEQNLNHDAMYWYRQDPGQGLRLIYYSQIVNDFQKGDIAEGYSVSREKKESFPLTVTSAQKNPTAFYLCASSIGAPSRRNNEQFFGPGTRLTVL.

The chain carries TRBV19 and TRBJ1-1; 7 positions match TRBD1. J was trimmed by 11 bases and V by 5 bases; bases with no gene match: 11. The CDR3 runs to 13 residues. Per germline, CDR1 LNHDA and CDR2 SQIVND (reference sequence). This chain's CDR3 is CASSPQGERRAFF. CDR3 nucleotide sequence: TGTGCCAGTAGTCCCCAGGGGGAAAGACGCGCTTTCTTT.

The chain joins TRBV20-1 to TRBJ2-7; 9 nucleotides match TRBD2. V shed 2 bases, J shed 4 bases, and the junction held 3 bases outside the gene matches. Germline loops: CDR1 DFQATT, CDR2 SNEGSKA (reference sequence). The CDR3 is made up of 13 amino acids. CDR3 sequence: CSARLAGRYEQYF. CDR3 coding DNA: TGCAGTGCTAGACTAGCGGGAAGGTACGAGCAGTACTTC.

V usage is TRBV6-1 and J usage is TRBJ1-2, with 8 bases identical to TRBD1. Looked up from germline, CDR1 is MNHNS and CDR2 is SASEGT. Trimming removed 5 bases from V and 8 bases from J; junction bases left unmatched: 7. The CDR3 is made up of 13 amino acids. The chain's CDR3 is CASSRTGLGGYTF. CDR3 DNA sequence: TGTGCCAGCAGTAGGACAGGGCTAGGCGGCTACACCTTC.

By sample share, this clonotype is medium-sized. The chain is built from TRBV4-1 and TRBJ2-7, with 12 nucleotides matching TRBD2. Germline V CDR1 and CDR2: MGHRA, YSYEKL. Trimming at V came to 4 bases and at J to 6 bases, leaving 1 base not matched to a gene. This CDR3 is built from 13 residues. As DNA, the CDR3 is TGCGCCAGCAGCCCGGGACTAGCGGGCGAGCAGTACTTC. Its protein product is CASSPGLAGEQYF.

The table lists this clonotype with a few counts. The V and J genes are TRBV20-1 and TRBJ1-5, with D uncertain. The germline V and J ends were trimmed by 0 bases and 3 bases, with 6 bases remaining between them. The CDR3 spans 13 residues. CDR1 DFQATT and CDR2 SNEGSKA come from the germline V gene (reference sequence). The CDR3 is CSARDRYNQPQHF. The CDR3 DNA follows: TGCAGTGCTAGAGACAGGTACAATCAGCCCCAGCATTTT.

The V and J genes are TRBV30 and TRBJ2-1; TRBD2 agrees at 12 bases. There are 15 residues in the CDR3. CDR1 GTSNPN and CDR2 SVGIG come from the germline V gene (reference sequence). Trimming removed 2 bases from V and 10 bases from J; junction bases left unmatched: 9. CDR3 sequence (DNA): TGTGCCTGGAGTACAACTAGCGGGAGGCCGTCAGAGCAGTTCTTC. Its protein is CAWSTTSGRPSEQFF.

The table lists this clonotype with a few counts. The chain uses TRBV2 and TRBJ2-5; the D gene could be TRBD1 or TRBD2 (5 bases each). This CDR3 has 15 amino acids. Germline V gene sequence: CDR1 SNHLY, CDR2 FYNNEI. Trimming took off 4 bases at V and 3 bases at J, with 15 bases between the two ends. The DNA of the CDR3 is TGTGCCAGCAGTGCTTCGTTGGGGACCGAAGAGACCCAGTACTTC. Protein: CASSASLGTEETQYF.

The CDR3 here is CASSESRHLNTGELFF. The DNA of the CDR3 is TGTGCCAGCAGTGAATCAAGGCACCTAAACACCGGGGAGCTGTTTTTT. The rearrangement uses TRBV25-1 and TRBJ2-2; D uncertain. This CDR3 is 16 amino acids long. The V and J ends lost 1 base and 2 bases respectively, with 11 bases between them. Germline assignment: CDR1 MGHDK and CDR2 SYGVNS.

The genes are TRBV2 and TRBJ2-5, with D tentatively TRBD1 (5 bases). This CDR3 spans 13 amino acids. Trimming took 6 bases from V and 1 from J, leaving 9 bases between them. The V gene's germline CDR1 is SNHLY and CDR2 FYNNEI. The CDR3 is CASRPDSQETQYF. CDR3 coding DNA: TGTGCCAGCAGACCCGACAGCCAAGAGACCCAGTACTTC.

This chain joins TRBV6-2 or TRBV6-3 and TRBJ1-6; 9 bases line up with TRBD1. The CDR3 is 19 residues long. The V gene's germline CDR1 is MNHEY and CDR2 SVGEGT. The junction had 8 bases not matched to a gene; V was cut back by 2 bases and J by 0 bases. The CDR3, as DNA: TGTGCCAGCAGTTACCCCAGGACAGGGGCTAGCTCCTATAATTCACCCCTCCACTTT. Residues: CASSYPRTGASSYNSPLHF.